This entry lists 10 T cell receptor beta chains sequenced from one sample in a study of CD8 T cells in Susac syndrome. A quantity of about 0.5 to 1 ug RNA underwent reverse transcription using random hexamers. TCRdb reprocessed the immunoSEQ multiplex PCR reads via MiXCR and lists one record per CDR3 protein. The sample has about 170,000 distinct CDR3 sequences, roughly 95% seen once; the top ten hold around 0.12%. The sequencing sample was made of CD4+ T cells from PBMCs. These TCRs come from a human donor with Susac syndrome.

This clonotype was observed a single time. The chain combines TRBV7-2 with TRBJ2-7; 10 nucleotides agree with TRBD2. This CDR3 region has 15 residues. Germline-derived CDR1 and CDR2 are SGHTA and FQGNSA. V was pared by 5 bases and J by 5 bases, with 9 bases of the junction left unmatched. CDR3 protein: CASSKTSGKLDEQYF. The CDR3 DNA reads as TGTGCCAGCAGCAAAACTAGCGGGAAGCTTGACGAGCAGTACTTC.

This rearrangement joins TRBV28 to TRBJ2-7; 10 bases agree with TRBD1. The CDR3 loop spans 19 amino acids. Germline V gene sequence: CDR1 MDHEN, CDR2 SYDVKM. Trimming took 6 bases from V and 6 from J; bases not matched to a gene: 23. The CDR3 DNA reads TGTGCCAGCAGCTACGAGACAGGGGGCTACCCCAGAAAACCTGTCGAGCAGTACTTC. This translates into CASSYETGGYPRKPVEQYF.

The chain combines TRBV7-3 with TRBJ2-6; tentative D call: TRBD2 (6 bases). The CDR3 runs 16 residues. The germline V and J ends were trimmed by 4 bases and 2 bases, with 12 bases remaining between them. CDR1 and CDR2 from the germline V gene are SGHTA and FQGTGA. The CDR3 is CASSSSGPPGANVLTF. The CDR3 bases are TGTGCCAGCAGCTCCAGCGGGCCCCCTGGGGCCAACGTCCTGACTTTC. Complete variable domain (other parts from reference TRBV7-3 and TRBJ2-6): GAGVSQTPSNKVTEKGKYVELRCDPISGHTALYWYRQSLGQGPEFLIYFQGTGAADDSGLPNDRFFAVRPEGSVSTLKIQRTERGDSAVYLCASSSSGPPGANVLTFGAGSRLTVL.

V is TRBV29-1 and J is TRBJ1-5; 7 positions agree with TRBD1. CDR1 is SQVTM, CDR2 ANQGSEA, per germline. V lost 4 bases to trimming and J lost 0 bases; unmatched junction nucleotides: 3. The CDR3 sequence is 14 residues long. The CDR3 here is CSVATGTSNQPQHF. Written as DNA, the CDR3 is TGCAGCGTTGCGACAGGGACTAGCAATCAGCCCCAGCATTTT.

The rearrangement uses TRBV2 and TRBJ2-1; D remains ambiguous. V was trimmed by 2 bases and J by 3 bases, leaving 14 bases between them. The CDR3 runs to 16 residues. The germline V gene encodes CDR1 SNHLY and CDR2 FYNNEI. CDR3 sequence reads: CASSERRVANYNEQFF. The DNA of the CDR3 is TGTGCCAGCAGTGAAAGGCGCGTGGCTAACTACAATGAGCAGTTCTTC.

This chain joins TRBV5-1 and TRBJ1-1, with no clear D. Trimming pared 2 bases from V and 3 bases from J, leaving 8 bases between. This CDR3 contains 13 residues. Germline V gene data show CDR1 as SGHRS and CDR2 as YFSETQ. The CDR3 sequence is CASSLVGYTEAFF. DNA for the CDR3: TGCGCCAGCAGCTTAGTCGGATACACTGAAGCTTTCTTT.

This CDR3 reads CASSSGASTGELFF. CDR3 nucleotides: TGCGCCAGCAGCTCGGGGGCTTCGACCGGGGAGCTGTTTTTT. The gene calls are TRBV5-1 and TRBJ2-2; D is possibly TRBD1 or TRBD2 (6 bases each). The CDR3 is 14 amino acids. Germline loops: CDR1 SGHRS, CDR2 YFSETQ. Trimming pared 3 bases from V and 5 bases from J, leaving 11 bases between.

V gene TRBV27 combines with J gene TRBJ2-3; no definite D call. With 9 bases removed from V and 2 bases from J, the gap between germline ends came to 12 bases. The CDR3 runs to 13 residues. Germline V gene data show CDR1 as MNHEY and CDR2 as SMNVEV (reference sequence). CDR3 residues: CASMDPITDTQYF. The CDR3 DNA sequence: TGTGCCAGTATGGATCCCATCACAGATACGCAGTATTTT.

The chain is built from TRBV20-1 and TRBJ2-7, with 9 bases fitting TRBD2. Germline CDR1 reads DFQATT; CDR2 reads SNEGSKA (reference sequence). V gave up 1 base and J gave up 6 bases; unmatched junction bases: 13. This CDR3 region has 16 residues. The CDR3 sequence: CSARVTGAGGPGEQYF. CDR3 in DNA: TGCAGTGCTAGAGTTACGGGGGCGGGAGGGCCCGGCGAGCAGTACTTC.

Only one count was recorded for this clonotype. The gene calls are TRBV30 and TRBJ2-1, with unresolved D. Germline V CDR1 and CDR2: GTSNPN, SVGIG (reference sequence). The CDR3 covers 13 residues. Trimming pared 7 bases from V and 6 bases from J, leaving 16 bases between. The CDR3: CASSGLWGNEQFF. In DNA, the CDR3 is TGTGCCTCCTCCGGGCTCTGGGGCAATGAGCAGTTCTTC.